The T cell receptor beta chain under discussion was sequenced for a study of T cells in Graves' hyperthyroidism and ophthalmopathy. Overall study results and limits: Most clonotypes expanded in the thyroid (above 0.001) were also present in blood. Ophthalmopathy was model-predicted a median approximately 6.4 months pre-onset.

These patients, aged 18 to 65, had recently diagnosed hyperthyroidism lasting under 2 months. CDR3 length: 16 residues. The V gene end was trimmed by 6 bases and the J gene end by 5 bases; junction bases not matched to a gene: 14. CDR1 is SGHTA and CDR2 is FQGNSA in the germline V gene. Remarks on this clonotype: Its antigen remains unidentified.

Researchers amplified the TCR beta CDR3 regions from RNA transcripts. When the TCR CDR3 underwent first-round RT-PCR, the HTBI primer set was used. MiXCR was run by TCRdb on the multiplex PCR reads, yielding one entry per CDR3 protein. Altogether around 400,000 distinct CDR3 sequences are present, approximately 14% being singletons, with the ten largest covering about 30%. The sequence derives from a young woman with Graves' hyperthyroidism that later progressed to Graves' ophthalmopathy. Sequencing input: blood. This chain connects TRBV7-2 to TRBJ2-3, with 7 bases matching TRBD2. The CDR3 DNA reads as TGTGCCAGCAGTTCCATCGGGACTACCCATAGAGATACGCAGTATTTT. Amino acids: CASSSIGTTHRDTQYF.